This entry features one T cell receptor beta chain sequence. Antigen unknown. ViraFEST used viral peptide pools to expand antigen-specific CD4+ T cells before sequencing. Culturing for 9 to 10 days preceded CD4+ T cell isolation. Everyone in the study got two shots of either the BNT162b2 or mRNA-1273 vaccine. Half the medium was swapped for IL-2 medium on days 3 and 7. The sample belongs to a study of vaccination effects on CD4 cells after COVID-19. Libraries were prepared by immunoSEQ multiplex PCR; TCRdb keeps only in-frame clonotypes and omits some of them. This table holds 28,000 or so clones, about four fifths found once. The length of the CDR3 is 16 residues. Trimming left V 5 bases short and J 2 bases short, with 16 bases between. Looked up from germline, CDR1 is SGHTA and CDR2 is FQGNSA.

The sequencing here drew on CD4+ T cells from PBMCs cultured with HCoV-NL63 spike peptides, taken after COVID-19 vaccination. This chain connects TRBV7-2 to TRBJ1-3, with a tentative D call TRBD1 (6 bases). This TCR was recovered from a human donor who received a COVID-19 vaccine. Some clones in this sample may be carry-over from other donors' samples. The CDR3 is CASSTYAGAPGNTIYF. For the CDR3, the DNA is TGTGCCAGCAGCACTTATGCAGGGGCCCCTGGAAACACCATATATTTT.